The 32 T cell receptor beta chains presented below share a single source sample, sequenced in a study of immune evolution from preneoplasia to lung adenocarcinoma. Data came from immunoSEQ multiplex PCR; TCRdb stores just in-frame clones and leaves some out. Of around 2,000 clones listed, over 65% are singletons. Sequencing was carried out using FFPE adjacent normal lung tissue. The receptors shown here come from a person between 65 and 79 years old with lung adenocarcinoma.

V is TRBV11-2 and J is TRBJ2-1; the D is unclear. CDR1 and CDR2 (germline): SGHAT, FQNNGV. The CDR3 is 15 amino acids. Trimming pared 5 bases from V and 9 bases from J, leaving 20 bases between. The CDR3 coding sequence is TGTGCCAGCAGCCTAACAGTGGGTCAGCCTGGTGAGCAGTTCTTC. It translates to CASSLTVGQPGEQFF.

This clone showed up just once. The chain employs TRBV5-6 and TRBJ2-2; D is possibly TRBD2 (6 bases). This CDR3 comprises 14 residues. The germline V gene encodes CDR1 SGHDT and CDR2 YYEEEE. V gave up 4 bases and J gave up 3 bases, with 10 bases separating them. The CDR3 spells CASSRGEYTGELFF. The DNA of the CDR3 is TGTGCCAGCAGCCGCGGGGAGTACACCGGGGAGCTGTTTTTT.

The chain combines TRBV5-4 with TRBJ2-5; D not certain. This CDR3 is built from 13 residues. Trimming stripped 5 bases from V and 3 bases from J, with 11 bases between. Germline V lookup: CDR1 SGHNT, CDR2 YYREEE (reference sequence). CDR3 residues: CASSLGWEETQYF. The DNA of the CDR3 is TGTGCCAGCAGTCTGGGGTGGGAAGAGACCCAGTACTTC. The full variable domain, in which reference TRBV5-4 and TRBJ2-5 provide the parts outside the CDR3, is ETGVTQSPTHLIKTRGQQVTLRCSSQSGHNTVSWYQQALGQGPQFIFQYYREEENGRGNFPPRFSGLQFPNYSSELNVNALELDDSALYLCASSLGWEETQYFGPGTRLLVL.

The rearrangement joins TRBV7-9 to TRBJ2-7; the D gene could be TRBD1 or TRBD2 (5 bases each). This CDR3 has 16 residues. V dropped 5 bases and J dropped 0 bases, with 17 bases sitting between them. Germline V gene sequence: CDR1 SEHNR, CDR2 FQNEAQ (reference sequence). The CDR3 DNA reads TGTGCCAGCAGCCCGAGGGGAGCAGATGACTCCTACGAGCAGTACTTC. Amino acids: CASSPRGADDSYEQYF.

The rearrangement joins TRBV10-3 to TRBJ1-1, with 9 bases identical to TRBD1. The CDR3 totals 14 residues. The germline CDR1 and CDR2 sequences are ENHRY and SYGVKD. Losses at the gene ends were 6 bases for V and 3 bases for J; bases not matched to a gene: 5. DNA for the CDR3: TGTGCCATCAGGGGGACAGGGATGGACACTGAAGCTTTCTTT. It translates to CAIRGTGMDTEAFF.

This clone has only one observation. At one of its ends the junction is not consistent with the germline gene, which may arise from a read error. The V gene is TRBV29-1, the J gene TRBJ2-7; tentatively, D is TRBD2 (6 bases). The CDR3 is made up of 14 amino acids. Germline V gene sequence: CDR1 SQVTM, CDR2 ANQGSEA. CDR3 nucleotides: TGCAGCGCCATCGGGGGTGTGGGGTCCTACGAACAGTACTTC. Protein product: CSAIGGVGSYEQYF.

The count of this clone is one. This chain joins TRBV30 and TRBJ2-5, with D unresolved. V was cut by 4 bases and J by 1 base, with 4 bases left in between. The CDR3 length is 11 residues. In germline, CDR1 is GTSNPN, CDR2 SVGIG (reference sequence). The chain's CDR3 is CAWNFQETQYF. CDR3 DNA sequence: TGTGCCTGGAATTTCCAAGAGACCCAGTACTTC.

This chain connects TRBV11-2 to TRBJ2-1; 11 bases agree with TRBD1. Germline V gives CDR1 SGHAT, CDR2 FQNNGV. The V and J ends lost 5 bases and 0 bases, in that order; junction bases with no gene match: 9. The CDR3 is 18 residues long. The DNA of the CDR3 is TGTGCCAGCAGCCCCGGACAGGGGGCCGCGAGCTCCTACAATGAGCAGTTCTTC. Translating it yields CASSPGQGAASSYNEQFF.

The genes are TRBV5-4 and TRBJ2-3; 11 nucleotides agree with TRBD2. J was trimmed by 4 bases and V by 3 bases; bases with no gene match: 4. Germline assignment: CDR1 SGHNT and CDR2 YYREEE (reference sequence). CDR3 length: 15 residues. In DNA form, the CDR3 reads TGTGCCAGCAGCTATACTAGCGGGAGACCAGATACGCAGTATTTT. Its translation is CASSYTSGRPDTQYF.

The CDR3 nucleotides are TGTGCCTGGAGGGGACAGGGCGGTAACACTGAAGCTTTCTTT. This codes for CAWRGQGGNTEAFF. The V call is TRBV30, the J call TRBJ1-1, with 9 bases lining up with TRBD1. This CDR3 spans 14 amino acids. Trimming cost V 3 bases and J 2 bases; bases outside gene matches: 4. CDR1 GTSNPN and CDR2 SVGIG come from the germline V gene (reference sequence).

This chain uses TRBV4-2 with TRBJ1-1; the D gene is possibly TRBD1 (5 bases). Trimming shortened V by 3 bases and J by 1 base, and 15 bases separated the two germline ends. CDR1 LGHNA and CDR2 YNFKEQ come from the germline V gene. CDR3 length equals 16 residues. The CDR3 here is CASSHPIGAQNTEAFF. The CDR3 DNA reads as TGTGCCAGCAGCCATCCCATCGGGGCGCAGAACACTGAAGCTTTCTTT.

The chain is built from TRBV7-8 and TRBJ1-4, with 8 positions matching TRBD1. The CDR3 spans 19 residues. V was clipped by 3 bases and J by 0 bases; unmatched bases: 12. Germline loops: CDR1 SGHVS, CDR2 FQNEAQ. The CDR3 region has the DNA TGTGCCAGCAGCTTCCCCGCCGGACAGGGCCCCGCAACTAATGAAAAACTGTTTTTT. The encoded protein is CASSFPAGQGPATNEKLFF.

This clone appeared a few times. CDR3: CASSVFVTQYF. CDR3 DNA: TGCGCCAGCAGCGTATTCGTTACGCAGTATTTT. This chain joins TRBV5-1 and TRBJ2-3; no clear D gene. V dropped 4 bases and J dropped 8 bases, with 8 bases sitting between them. CDR1 and CDR2 (germline): SGHRS, YFSETQ. CDR3 size: 11 residues. The full variable domain, in which reference TRBV5-1 and TRBJ2-3 provide the parts outside the CDR3, is KAGVTQTPRYLIKTRGQQVTLSCSPISGHRSVSWYQQTPGQGLQFLFEYFSETQRNKGNFPGRFSGRQFSNSRSEMNVSTLELGDSALYLCASSVFVTQYFGPGTRLTVL.

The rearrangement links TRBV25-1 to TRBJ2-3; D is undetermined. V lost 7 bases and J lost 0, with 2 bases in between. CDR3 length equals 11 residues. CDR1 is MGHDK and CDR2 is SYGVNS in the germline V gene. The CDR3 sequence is CASKSTDTQYF. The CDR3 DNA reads TGTGCCAGCAAAAGCACAGATACGCAGTATTTT.

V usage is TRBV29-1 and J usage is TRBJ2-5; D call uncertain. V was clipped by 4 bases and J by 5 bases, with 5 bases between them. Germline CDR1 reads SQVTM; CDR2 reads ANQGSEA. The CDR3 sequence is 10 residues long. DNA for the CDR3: TGCAGCGTTGGGGATGAGACCCAGTACTTC. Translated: CSVGDETQYF.

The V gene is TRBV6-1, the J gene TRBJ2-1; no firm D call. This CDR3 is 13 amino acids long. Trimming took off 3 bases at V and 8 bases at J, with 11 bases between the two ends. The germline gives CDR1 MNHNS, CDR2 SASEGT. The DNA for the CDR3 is TGTGCCAGCAGTGAGGAGACCGTCGATGAGCAGTTCTTC. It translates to CASSEETVDEQFF.

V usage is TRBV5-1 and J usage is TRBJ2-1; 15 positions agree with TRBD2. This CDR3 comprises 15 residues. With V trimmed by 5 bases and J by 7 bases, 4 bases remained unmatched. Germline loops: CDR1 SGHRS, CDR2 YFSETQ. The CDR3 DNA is TGCGCCAGCAGGGGCGGGACTAGCGGGAGGAATGAGCAGTTCTTC. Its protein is CASRGGTSGRNEQFF.

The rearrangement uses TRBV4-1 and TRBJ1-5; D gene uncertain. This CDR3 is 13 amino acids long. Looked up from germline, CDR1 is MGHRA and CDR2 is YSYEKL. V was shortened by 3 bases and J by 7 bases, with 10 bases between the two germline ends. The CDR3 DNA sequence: TGCGCCAGCAGCCAGAGGGCAGAGCAGCCCCAGCATTTT. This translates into CASSQRAEQPQHF.

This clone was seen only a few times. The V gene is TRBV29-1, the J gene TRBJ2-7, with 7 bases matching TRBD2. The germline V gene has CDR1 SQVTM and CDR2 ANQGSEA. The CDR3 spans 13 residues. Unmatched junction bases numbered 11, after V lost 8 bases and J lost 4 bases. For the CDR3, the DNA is TGCAGCATAACTAGCGCAGGAGGTTACGAGCAGTACTTC. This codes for CSITSAGGYEQYF.

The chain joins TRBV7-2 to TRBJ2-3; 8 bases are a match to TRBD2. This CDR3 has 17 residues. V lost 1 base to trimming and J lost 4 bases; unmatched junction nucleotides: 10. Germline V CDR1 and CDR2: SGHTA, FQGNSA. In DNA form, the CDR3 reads TGTGCCAGCAGCTTAGGTTGGGTTCCAGCGGGAGCAGATACGCAGTATTTT. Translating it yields CASSLGWVPAGADTQYF.

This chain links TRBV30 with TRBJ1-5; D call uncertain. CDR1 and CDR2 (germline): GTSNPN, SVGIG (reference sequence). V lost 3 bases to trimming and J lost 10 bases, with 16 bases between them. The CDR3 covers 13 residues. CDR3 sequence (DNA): TGTGCCTGGAGCATCCTGACCTCGGGTCCCCAGCATTTT. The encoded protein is CAWSILTSGPQHF.

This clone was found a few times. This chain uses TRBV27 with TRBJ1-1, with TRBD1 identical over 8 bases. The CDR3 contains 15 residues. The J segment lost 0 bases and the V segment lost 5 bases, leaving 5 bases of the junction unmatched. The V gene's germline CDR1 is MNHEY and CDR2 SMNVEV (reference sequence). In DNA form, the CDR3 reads TGTGCCAGCAGTCCCCAGGGGGCGTTGAACACTGAAGCTTTCTTT. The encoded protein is CASSPQGALNTEAFF.

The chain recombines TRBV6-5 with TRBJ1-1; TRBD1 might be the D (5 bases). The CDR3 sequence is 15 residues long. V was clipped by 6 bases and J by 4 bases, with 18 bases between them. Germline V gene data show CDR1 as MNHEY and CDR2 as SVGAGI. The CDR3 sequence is CASRTRTSRGTEAFF. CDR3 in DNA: TGTGCCAGCAGAACCAGGACAAGCCGTGGCACTGAAGCTTTCTTT.

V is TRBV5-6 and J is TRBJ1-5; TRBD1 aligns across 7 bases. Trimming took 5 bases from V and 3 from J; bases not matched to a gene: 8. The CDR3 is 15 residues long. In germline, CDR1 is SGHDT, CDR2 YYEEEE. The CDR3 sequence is CASSRTGEYNQPQHF. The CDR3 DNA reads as TGTGCCAGCAGTCGCACAGGGGAGTACAATCAGCCCCAGCATTTT.

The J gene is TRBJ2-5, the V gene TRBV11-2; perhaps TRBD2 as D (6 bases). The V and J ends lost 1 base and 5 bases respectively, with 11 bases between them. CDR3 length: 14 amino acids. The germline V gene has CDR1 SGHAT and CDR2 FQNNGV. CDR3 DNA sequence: TGTGCCAGCAGCTTAGCCAGGGCGGGGGAGACCCAGTACTTC. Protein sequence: CASSLARAGETQYF.

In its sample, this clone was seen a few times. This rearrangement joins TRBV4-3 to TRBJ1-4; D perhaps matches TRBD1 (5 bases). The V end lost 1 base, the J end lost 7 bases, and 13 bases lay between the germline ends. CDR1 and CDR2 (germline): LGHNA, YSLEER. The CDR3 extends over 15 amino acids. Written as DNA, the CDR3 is TGCGCCAGCAGCCAAGGGGTGGGGGGAGGTGAAAAACTGTTTTTT. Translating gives CASSQGVGGGEKLFF.

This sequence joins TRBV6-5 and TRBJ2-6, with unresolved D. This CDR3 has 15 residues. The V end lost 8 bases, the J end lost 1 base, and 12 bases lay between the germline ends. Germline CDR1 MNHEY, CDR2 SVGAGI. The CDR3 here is CASSTGWSGANVLTF. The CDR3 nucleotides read TGTGCCAGCTCCACTGGGTGGTCTGGGGCCAACGTCCTGACTTTC.

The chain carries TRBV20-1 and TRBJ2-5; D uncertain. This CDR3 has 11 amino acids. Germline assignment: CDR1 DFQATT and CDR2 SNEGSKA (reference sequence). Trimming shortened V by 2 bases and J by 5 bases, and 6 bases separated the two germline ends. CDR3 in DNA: TGCAGTGCTAGAATGGGGGAGACCCAGTACTTC. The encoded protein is CSARMGETQYF.

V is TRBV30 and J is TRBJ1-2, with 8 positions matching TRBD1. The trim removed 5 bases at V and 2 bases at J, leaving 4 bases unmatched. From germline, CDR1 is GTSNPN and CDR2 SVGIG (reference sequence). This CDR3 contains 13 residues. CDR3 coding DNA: TGTGCCTGGGCTTGGACAGGGAACTATGGCTACACCTTC. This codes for CAWAWTGNYGYTF.

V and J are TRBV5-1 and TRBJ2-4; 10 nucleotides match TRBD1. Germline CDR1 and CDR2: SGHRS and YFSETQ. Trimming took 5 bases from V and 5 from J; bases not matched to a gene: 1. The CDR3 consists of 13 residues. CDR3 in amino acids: CASRGTGENIQYF. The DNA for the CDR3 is TGCGCCAGCAGGGGGACAGGGGAAAACATTCAGTACTTC.

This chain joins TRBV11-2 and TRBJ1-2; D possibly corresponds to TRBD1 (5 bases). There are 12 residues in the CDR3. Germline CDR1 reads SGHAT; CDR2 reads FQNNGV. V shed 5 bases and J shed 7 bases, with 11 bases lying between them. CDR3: CASSPGGGGYTF. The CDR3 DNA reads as TGTGCCAGCAGCCCTGGGGGGGGTGGCTACACCTTC.

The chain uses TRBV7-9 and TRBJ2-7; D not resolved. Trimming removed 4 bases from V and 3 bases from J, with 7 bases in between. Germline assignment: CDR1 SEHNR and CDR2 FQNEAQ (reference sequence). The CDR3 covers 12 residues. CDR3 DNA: TGTGCCAGCAGCTCCACAGACTACGAGCAGTACTTC. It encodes CASSSTDYEQYF.